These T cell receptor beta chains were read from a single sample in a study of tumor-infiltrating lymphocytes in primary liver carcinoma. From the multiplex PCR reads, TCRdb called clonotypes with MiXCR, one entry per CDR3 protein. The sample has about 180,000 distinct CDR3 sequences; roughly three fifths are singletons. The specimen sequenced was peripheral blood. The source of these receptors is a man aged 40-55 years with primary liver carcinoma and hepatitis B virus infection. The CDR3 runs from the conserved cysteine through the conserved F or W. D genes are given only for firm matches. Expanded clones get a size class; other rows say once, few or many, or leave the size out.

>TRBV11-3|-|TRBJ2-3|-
TGTGCAACCAGCTTAGAGGGCCCAGATACGCAGTATTTT
CATSLEGPDTQYF
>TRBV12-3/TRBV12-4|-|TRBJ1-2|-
TGTGCCAGCAGTACGGTTGGCAATGGCTACACCTTC
CASSTVGNGYTF
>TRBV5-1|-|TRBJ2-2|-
TGCGCCAGCAGCCTCTTCGGGGGGCGAGCGGGACTAACCGGGGAGCTGTTTTTT
CASSLFGGRAGLTGELFF
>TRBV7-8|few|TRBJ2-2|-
TGTGCCAGCAGCTTAACGGGACGGACCGGGGAGCTGTTTTTT
CASSLTGRTGELFF
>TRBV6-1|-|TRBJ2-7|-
TGTGCCAGTTATGGGGGCGACGAGCAGTACTTC
CASYGGDEQYF
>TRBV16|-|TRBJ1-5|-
TGTGCCAGCAGCCAATCTCAGGGGAATCAGCCCCAGCATTTT
CASSQSQGNQPQHF
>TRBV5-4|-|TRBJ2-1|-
TGTGCCAGCAGCCCTACTAGCAGCGGGCTTATGGAGCAGTTCTTC
CASSPTSSGLMEQFF
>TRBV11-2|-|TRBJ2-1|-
TGTACCAGTGTACTAGGGGACCTCCTGGGACATGAGCAGTTCTTC
CTSVLGDLLGHEQFF
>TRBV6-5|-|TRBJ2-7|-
TGTGCCAGCAGTTACGGATGGGAGCAGTACTTC
CASSYGWEQYF
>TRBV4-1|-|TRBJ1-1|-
TGCGCCAGCAGCCAAGAAGGGACACAACCCGAGAACACTGAAGCTTTCTTT
CASSQEGTQPENTEAFF
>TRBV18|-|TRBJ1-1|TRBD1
TGTGCCAGCTCACCGAACGCAGGGGGCGCCGGAAGGACTGAAGCTTTCTTT
CASSPNAGGAGRTEAFF
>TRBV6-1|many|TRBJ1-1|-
TGTGCCAGCAGTGAAGCTGCAGGGTGGGACACTGAAGCTTTCTTT
CASSEAAGWDTEAFF
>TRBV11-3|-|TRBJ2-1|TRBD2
TGTGCCAGCAACGTTAGCGGGAGCTCCTACAATGAGCAGTTCTTC
CASNVSGSSYNEQFF
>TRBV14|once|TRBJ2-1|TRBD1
TGTGCCAGCAGCCAAGAGGGTCAGGGGACAGGGTACAATGAGCAGTTCTTC
CASSQEGQGTGYNEQFF